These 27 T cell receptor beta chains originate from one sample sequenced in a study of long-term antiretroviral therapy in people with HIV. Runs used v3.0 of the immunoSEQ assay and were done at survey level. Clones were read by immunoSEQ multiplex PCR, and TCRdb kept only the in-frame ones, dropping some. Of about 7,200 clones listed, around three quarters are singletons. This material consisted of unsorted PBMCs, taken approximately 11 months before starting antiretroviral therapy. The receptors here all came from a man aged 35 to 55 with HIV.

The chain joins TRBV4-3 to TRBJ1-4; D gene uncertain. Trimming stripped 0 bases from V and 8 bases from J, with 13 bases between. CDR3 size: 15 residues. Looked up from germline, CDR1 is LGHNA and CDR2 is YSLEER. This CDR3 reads CASSQDYRGAEKLFF. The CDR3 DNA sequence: TGCGCCAGCAGCCAAGATTACAGAGGTGCCGAAAAACTGTTTTTT.

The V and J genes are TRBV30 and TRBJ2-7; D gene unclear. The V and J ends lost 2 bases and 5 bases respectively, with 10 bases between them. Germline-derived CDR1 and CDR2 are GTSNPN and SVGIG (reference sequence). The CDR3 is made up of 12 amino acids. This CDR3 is CAWSIVGHEQYF. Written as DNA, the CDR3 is TGTGCCTGGAGTATCGTGGGCCACGAGCAGTACTTC.

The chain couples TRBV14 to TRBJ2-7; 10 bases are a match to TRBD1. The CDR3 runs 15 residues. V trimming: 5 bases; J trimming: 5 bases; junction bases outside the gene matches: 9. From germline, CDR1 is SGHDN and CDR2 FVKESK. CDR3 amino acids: CASSVGQGFSDEQYF. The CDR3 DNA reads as TGTGCCAGCAGCGTGGGACAGGGGTTTTCGGACGAGCAGTACTTC. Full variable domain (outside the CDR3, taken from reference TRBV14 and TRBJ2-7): EAGVTQFPSHSVIEKGQTVTLRCDPISGHDNLYWYRRVMGKEIKFLLHFVKESKQDESGMPNNRFLAERTGGTYSTLKVQPAELEDSGVYFCASSVGQGFSDEQYFGPGTRLTVT.

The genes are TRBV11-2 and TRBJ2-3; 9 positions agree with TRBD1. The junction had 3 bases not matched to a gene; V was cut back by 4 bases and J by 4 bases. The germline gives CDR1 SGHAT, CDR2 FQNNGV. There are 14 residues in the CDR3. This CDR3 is CASSWGQGADTQYF. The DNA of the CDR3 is TGTGCCAGCAGCTGGGGACAGGGTGCAGATACGCAGTATTTT.

Here the CDR3 reads CASSQPAQALNEKLFF. CDR3 nucleotide sequence: TGCGCCAGCAGCCAACCCGCACAGGCCCTTAATGAAAAACTGTTTTTT. This chain connects TRBV4-3 to TRBJ1-4; a possible D gene is TRBD1 (5 bases). The CDR3 covers 16 residues. The germline gives CDR1 LGHNA, CDR2 YSLEER. Trimming pared 2 bases from V and 4 bases from J, leaving 14 bases between.

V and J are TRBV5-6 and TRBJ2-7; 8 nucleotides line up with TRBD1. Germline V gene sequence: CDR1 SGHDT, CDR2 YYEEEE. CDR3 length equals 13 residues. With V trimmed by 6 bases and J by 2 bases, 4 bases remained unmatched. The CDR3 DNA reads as TGTGCCAGCACAGGGACAGGTGCCTACGAGCAGTACTTC. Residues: CASTGTGAYEQYF.

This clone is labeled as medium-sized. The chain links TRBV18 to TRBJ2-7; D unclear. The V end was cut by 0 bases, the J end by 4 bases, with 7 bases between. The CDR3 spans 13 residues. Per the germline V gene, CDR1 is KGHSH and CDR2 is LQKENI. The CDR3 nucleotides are TGTGCCAGCTCACCACCAACGGGTTACGAGCAGTACTTC. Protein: CASSPPTGYEQYF.

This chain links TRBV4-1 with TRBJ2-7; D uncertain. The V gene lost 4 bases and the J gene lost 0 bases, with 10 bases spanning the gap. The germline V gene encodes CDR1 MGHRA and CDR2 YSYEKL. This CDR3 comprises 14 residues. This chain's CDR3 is CASSPRTSSYEQYF. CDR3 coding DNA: TGCGCCAGCAGCCCCCGTACGTCCTCCTACGAGCAGTACTTC.

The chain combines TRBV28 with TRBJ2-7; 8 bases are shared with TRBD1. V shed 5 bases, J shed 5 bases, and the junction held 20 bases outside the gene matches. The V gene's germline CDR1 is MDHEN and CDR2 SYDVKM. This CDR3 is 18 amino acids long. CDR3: CASSGVPGLPGQVDEQYF. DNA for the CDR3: TGTGCCAGCAGTGGGGTCCCCGGACTGCCGGGACAGGTTGACGAGCAGTACTTC.

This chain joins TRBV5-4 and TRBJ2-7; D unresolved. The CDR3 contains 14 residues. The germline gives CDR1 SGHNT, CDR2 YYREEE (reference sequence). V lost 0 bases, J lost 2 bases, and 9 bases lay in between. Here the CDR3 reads CASSLVGTTYEQYF. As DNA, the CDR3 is TGTGCCAGCAGCTTGGTTGGCACTACCTACGAGCAGTACTTC.

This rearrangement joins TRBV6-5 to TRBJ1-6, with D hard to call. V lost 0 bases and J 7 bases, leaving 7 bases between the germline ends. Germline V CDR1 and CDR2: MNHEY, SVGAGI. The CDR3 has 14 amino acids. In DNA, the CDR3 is TGTGCCAGCAGTTACTCGGGGAGGAATTCACCCCTCCACTTT. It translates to CASSYSGRNSPLHF.

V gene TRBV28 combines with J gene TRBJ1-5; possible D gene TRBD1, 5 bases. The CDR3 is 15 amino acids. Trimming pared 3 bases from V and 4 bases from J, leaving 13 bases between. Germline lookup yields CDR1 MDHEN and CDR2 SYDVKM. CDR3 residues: CASSLTGGGNQPQHF. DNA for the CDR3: TGTGCCAGCAGTTTGACGGGGGGAGGTAATCAGCCCCAGCATTTT.

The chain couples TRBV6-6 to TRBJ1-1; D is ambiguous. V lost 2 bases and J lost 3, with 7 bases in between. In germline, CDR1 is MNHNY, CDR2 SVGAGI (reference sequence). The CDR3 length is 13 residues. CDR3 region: CASSYREDTEAFF. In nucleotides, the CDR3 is TGTGCCAGCAGTTACAGGGAAGACACTGAAGCTTTCTTT.

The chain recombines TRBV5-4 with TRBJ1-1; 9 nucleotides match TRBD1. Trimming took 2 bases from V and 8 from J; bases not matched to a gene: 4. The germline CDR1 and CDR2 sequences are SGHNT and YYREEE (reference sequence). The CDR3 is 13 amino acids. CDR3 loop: CASSFSTGGEAFF. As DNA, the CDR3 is TGTGCCAGCAGCTTTTCCACAGGGGGCGAAGCTTTCTTT.

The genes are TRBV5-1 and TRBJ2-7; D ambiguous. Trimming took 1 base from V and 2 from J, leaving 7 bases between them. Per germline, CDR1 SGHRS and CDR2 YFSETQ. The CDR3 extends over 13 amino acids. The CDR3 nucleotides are TGCGCCAGCAGCTTGACAGTTCCCTACGAGCAGTACTTC. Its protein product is CASSLTVPYEQYF.

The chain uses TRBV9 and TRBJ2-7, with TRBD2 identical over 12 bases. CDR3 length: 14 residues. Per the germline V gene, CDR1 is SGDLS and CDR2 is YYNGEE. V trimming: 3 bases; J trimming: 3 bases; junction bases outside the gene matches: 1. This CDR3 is CASSEGLAGYEQYF. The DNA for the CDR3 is TGTGCCAGCAGCGAGGGACTAGCGGGCTACGAGCAGTACTTC.

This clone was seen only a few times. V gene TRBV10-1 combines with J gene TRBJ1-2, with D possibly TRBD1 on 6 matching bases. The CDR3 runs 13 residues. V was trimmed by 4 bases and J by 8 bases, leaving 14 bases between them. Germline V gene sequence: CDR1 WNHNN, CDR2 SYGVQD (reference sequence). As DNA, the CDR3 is TGCGCCAGCAGTGCGGGGGGCGCCGGGGGCTACACCTTC. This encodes CASSAGGAGGYTF.

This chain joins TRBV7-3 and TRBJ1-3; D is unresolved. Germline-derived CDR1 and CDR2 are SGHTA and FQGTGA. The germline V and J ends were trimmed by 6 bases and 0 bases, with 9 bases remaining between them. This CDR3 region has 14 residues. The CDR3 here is CASRLTPSGNTIYF. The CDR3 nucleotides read TGTGCCAGCAGACTCACACCCTCTGGAAACACCATATATTTT.

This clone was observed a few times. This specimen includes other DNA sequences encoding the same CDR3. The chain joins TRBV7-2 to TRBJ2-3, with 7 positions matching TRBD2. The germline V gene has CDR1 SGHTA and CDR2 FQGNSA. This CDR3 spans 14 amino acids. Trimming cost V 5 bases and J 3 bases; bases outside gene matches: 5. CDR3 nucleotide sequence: TGTGCCAGCAGCCCCCTCGGGGGGACAGATACGCAGTATTTT. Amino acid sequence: CASSPLGGTDTQYF.

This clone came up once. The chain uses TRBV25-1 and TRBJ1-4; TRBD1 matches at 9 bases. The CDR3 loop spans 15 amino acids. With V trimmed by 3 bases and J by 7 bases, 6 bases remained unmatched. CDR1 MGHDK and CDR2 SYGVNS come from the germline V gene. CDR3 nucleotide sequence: TGTGCCAGCAGTGATTCGACAGGGGGTAGTGAAAAACTGTTTTTT. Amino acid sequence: CASSDSTGGSEKLFF. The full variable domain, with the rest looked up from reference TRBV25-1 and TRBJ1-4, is EADIYQTPRYLVIGTGKKITLECSQTMGHDKMYWYQQDPGMELHLIHYSYGVNSTEKGDLSSESTVSRIRTEHFPLTLESARPSHTSQYLCASSDSTGGSEKLFFGSGTQLSVL.

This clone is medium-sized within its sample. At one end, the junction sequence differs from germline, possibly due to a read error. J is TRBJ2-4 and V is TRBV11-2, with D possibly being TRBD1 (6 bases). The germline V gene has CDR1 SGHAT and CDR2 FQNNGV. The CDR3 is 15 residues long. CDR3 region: CASRLDAGVANIQYF. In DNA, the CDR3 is TGTGCCAGCAGATTAGACGCAGGGGTCGCAAACATTCAGTACTTC.

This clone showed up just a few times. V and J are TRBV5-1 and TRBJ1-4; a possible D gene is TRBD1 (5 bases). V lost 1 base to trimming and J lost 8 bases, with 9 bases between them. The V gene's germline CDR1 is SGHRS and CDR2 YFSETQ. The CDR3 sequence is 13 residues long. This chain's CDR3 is CASSLSGGEKLFF. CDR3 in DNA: TGCGCCAGCAGCTTGAGCGGGGGAGAAAAACTGTTTTTT.

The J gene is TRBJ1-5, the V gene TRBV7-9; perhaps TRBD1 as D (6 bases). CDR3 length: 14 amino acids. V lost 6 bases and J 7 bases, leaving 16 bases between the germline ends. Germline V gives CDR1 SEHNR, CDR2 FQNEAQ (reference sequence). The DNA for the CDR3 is TGTGCCAGCAGTTCTCGACAGGACAAGCAGCCCCAGCATTTT. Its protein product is CASSSRQDKQPQHF.

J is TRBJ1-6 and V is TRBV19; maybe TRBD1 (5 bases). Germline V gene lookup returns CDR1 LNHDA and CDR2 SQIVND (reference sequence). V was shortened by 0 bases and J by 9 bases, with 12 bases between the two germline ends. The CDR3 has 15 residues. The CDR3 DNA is TGTGCCAGTAGTATAGAACCAGGGAGGAGTTCACCCCTCCACTTT. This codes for CASSIEPGRSSPLHF.

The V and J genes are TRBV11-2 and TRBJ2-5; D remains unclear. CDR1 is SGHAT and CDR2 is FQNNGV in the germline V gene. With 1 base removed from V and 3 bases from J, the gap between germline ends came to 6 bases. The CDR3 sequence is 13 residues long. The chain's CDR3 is CASSLGTEETQYF. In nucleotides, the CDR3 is TGTGCCAGCAGCTTAGGTACAGAAGAGACCCAGTACTTC.

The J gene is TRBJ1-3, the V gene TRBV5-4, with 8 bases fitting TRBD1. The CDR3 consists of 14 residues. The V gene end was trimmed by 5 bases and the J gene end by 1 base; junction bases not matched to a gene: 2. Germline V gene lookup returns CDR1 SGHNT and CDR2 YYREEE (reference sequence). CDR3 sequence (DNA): TGTGCCAGCAGGGACAGGGAATCTGGAAACACCATATATTTT. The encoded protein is CASRDRESGNTIYF.

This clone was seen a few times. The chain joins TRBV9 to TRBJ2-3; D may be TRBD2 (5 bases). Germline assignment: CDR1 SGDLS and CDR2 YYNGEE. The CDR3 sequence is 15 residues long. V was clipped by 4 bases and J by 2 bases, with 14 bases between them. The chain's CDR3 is CASSLTEATTDTQYF. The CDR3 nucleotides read TGTGCCAGCAGCCTTACGGAGGCTACCACAGATACGCAGTATTTT.